The 6 T cell receptor beta chains below come from one sample, sequenced in a study of T cell responses to AZD1222 COVID-19 vaccine. This table comes from immunoSEQ multiplex PCR, and its TCRdb copy is limited to in-frame clones, with some not included. The repertoire holds about 180,000 clones, with 70% to 90% as singletons. The sample here was peripheral blood, taken on day 0 of AZD1222 vaccination. All receptors derive from an adult in good health.

The sample holds one count of this clone. V is TRBV28 and J is TRBJ1-1; TRBD1 agrees at 7 bases. Per germline, CDR1 MDHEN and CDR2 SYDVKM. V shed 3 bases and J 5 bases; nucleotides not matched to a gene: 12. This CDR3 has 16 amino acids. The CDR3 spells CASSLVGTVVRTEAFF. The CDR3 DNA is TGTGCCAGCAGTTTGGTTGGGACAGTCGTTAGGACTGAAGCTTTCTTT.

The chain joins TRBV18 to TRBJ2-3, with D possibly matching TRBD1 (5 bases). This CDR3 has 14 residues. V shed 7 bases and J shed 2 bases, with 13 bases lying between them. The V gene's germline CDR1 is KGHSH and CDR2 LQKENI. This CDR3 reads CASFDSSNTDTQYF. Here the CDR3 DNA reads TGTGCCAGCTTCGACAGCTCGAACACAGATACGCAGTATTTT.

The chain recombines TRBV6-5 with TRBJ1-2; 7 positions agree with TRBD1. Germline assignment: CDR1 MNHEY and CDR2 SVGAGI. The V gene end was trimmed by 5 bases and the J gene end by 2 bases; junction bases not matched to a gene: 5. The CDR3 length is 14 residues. DNA of the CDR3: TGTGCCAGCAGTCCCCCGGGACAGAACTATGGCTACACCTTC. Protein product: CASSPPGQNYGYTF.

In this sample, this clone turned up once. V usage is TRBV6-5 and J usage is TRBJ1-4; no definite D call. Trimming removed 7 bases from V and 7 bases from J, with 19 bases in between. The CDR3 runs to 15 residues. Looked up from germline, CDR1 is MNHEY and CDR2 is SVGAGI. The CDR3 nucleotides read TGTGCCAGCACCCAAGGGCGGGTTCGGAGTGAAAAACTGTTTTTT. Protein: CASTQGRVRSEKLFF.

This clone has more than one count but fewer than ten. The chain employs TRBV3-1 (or the pseudogene TRBV3-2) and TRBJ1-6; no clear D gene. CDR3 size: 13 residues. Trimming removed 2 bases from V and 8 bases from J, with 7 bases in between. Germline V lookup: CDR1 LGHDT, CDR2 YNNKEL (reference sequence). CDR3 bases: TGTGCCAGCAGCCAAAACCCGGATTCACCCCTCCACTTT. The encoded protein is CASSQNPDSPLHF.

J is TRBJ2-5 and V is TRBV9, with D maybe TRBD2 (7 bases). CDR1 is SGDLS and CDR2 is YYNGEE in the germline V gene. This CDR3 comprises 18 residues. The ends were cut back, 0 bases at V and 1 base at J, with 19 bases in the middle. CDR3 nucleotide sequence: TGTGCCAGCAGCGTAGGTGGTTGGGGGCGGGAGCGCCAAGAGACCCAGTACTTC. It translates to CASSVGGWGRERQETQYF.